The 5 T cell receptor beta chains listed next were all sequenced from one sample in a study of neurological immune-mediated disorders. TCRdb itself ran the 5' RACE reads through MiXCR, one entry per CDR3 protein. The data hold 55,000 to 75,000 distinct CDR3 sequences, with 5.2% observed a single time. The sample consisted of PBMCs. The receptors derive from a woman in her twenties or thirties with multiple sclerosis.

This clonotype was found a few times. The chain is built from TRBV5-1 and TRBJ2-1; D not resolved. CDR1 and CDR2 from the germline V gene are SGHRS and YFSETQ. V was cut by 1 base and J by 1 base, with 6 bases left in between. CDR3 length: 14 amino acids. The DNA for the CDR3 is TGCGCCAGCAGCTTGACAAGTTCCTACAATGAGCAGTTCTTC. It encodes CASSLTSSYNEQFF.

This clonotype has ten or more counts. The chain has TRBV2 and TRBJ1-6, with 7 bases that match TRBD1. Per germline, CDR1 SNHLY and CDR2 FYNNEI. The CDR3 totals 14 residues. The V segment lost 9 bases and the J segment 6 bases; nucleotides outside the gene matches: 8. The CDR3 DNA reads as TGTGCCAGTCTCCCCGGGACAGTTAATTCACCCCTCCACTTT. It specifies CASLPGTVNSPLHF.

This clonotype occurred many times. The CDR3 protein is CSASSASLEHNEQFF. Here the CDR3 DNA reads TGCAGTGCTAGCTCTGCTAGTCTTGAACACAATGAGCAGTTCTTC. V gene TRBV20-1 combines with J gene TRBJ2-1, with D unclear. The CDR3 covers 15 residues. CDR1 and CDR2 (germline): DFQATT, SNEGSKA (reference sequence). Trimming took 3 bases from V and 5 from J, leaving 17 bases between them.

This clonotype was observed at least ten times. The gene calls are TRBV5-5 and TRBJ2-3, with 7 bases lining up with TRBD1. This CDR3 comprises 13 residues. After removal of 4 bases from V and 5 bases from J, the junction contained 4 bases not matched to a gene. From germline, CDR1 is SGHKS and CDR2 YYEKEE (reference sequence). The CDR3 here is CASSVQGRDTQYF. Written as DNA, the CDR3 is TGTGCCAGCAGCGTACAGGGGAGAGATACGCAGTATTTT.

About this clonotype itself: Given a much more abundant clone one base away, this may be a read error. In nucleotides, the CDR3 is TGCAGTACCCCCGATATAGGCATTCAGTACTTC. Protein: CSTPDIGIQYF. The chain couples TRBV20-1 to TRBJ2-4; unclear D gene. The germline CDR1 and CDR2 sequences are DFQATT and SNEGSKA (reference sequence). V was clipped by 8 bases and J by 9 bases, with 14 bases between them. CDR3 length: 11 amino acids.